The clone carrying this T cell receptor (beta chain) was recorded a few times. The antigen is undetermined. The sample comes from a study of identical twins. A universal primer site was added by template switching, and unique molecular identifiers were carried by the cDNA. TCRdb re-derived calls from the 5' RACE reads in MiXCR, one entry per CDR3 protein. This table has roughly 470,000 distinct CDR3 sequences, over 11% appearing once. The study's findings and limits: For out-of-frame beta sequences, excess twin sharing was weaker. Because invariant MAIT and iNKT cells could be present, zero-insertion analyses could be partly confounded.

This sample was also put to use in a study of yellow fever vaccine responses in identical twins. Per that paper: Twins reportedly appeared to share part of their vaccine T cell response while keeping part individual.

This sequence was found in a young woman in good health. Material: CD4+ T cells sorted from blood.

DNA for the CDR3: TGTGCCAGCAGTTTACGTCTACTAGCCTACGAGCAGTACTTC. Protein: CASSLRLLAYEQYF. The gene calls are TRBV28 and TRBJ2-7; D may be TRBD2 (5 bases). This CDR3 comprises 14 residues. With 2 bases removed from V and 2 bases from J, the gap between germline ends came to 10 bases. Germline loops: CDR1 MDHEN, CDR2 SYDVKM.